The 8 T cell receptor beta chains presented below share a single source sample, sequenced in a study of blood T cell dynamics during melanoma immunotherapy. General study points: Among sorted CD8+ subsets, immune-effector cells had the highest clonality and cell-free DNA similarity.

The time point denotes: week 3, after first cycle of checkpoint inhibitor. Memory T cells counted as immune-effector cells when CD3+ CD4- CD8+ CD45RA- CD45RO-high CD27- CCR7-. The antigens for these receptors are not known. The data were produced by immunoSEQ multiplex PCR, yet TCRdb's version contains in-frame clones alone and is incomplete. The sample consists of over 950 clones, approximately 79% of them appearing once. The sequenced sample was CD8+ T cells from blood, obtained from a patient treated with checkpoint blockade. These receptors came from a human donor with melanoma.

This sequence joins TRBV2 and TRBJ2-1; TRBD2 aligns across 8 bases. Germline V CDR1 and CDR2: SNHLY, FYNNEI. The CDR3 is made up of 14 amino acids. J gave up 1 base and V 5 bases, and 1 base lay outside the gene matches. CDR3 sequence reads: CASSSGSSYNEQFF. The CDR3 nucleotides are TGTGCCAGCAGTAGCGGGAGTTCCTACAATGAGCAGTTCTTC.

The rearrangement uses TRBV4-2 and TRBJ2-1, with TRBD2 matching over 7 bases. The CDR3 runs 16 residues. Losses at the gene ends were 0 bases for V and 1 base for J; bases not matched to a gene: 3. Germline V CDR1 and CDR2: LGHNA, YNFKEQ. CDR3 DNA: TGTGCCAGCAGCCAAGATTGGGGAGGGTCCTACAATGAGCAGTTCTTC. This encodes CASSQDWGGSYNEQFF.

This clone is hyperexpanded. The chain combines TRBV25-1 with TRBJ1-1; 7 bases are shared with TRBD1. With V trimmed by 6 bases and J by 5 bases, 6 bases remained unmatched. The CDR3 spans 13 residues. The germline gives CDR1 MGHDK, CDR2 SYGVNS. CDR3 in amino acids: CASSLGGETEAFF. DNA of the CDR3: TGTGCCAGCAGCCTAGGGGGCGAGACTGAAGCTTTCTTT.

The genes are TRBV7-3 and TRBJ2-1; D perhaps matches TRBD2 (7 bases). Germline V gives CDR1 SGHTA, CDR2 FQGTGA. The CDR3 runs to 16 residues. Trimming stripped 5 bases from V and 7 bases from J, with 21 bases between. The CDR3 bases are TGTGCCAGCAGCAACCGGGACCGGGGGCGGGGGAATGAGCAGTTCTTC. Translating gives CASSNRDRGRGNEQFF.

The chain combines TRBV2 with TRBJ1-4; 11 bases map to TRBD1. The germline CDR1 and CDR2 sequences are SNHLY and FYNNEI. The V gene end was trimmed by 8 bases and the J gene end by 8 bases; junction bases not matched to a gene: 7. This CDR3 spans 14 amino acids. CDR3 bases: TGTGCCAGCGGGAGGACAGGGGGCGGCGAAAAACTGTTTTTT. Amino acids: CASGRTGGGEKLFF. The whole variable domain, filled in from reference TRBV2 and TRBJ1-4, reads EPEVTQTPSHQVTQMGQEVILRCVPISNHLYFYWYRQILGQKVEFLVSFYNNEISEKSEIFDDQFSVERPDGSNFTLKIRSTKLEDSAMYFCASGRTGGGEKLFFGSGTQLSVL.

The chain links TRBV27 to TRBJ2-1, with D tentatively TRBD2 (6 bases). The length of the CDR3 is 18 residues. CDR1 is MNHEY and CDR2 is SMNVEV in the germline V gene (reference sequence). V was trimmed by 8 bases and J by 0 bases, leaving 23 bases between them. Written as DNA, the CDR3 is TGTGCCAGCCTGAGATGGGGGGTGTCCCCTGGCTCCTACAATGAGCAGTTCTTC. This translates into CASLRWGVSPGSYNEQFF.

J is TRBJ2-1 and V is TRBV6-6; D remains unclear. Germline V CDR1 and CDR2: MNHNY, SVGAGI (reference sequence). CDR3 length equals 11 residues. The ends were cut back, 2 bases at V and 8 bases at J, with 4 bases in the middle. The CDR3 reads CASSYNDEQFF. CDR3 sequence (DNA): TGTGCCAGCAGTTACAACGATGAGCAGTTCTTC.

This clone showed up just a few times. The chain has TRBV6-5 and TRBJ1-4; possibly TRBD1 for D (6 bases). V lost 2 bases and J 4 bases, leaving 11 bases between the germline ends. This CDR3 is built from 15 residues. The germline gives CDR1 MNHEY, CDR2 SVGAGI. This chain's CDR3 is CASSYGGGFNEKLFF. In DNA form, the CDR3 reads TGTGCCAGCAGTTACGGAGGGGGGTTTAATGAAAAACTGTTTTTT.